This T cell receptor beta chain was profiled in a study of blood T cell repertoires in COVID-19. Methods used by the authors: It was from reference gene primer amplification that nucleated cell counts were estimated. TCRdb keeps only in-frame clones here, not all; method: immunoSEQ multiplex PCR. That table is the source of V, J and clone size, and D and trimming were worked out from the DNA. The sample holds some 200,000 clones, 80% to 85% seen once. The CDR3 runs to 15 residues. The germline gives CDR1 LGHNA, CDR2 YNFKEQ. The junction had 3 bases not matched to a gene; V was cut back by 6 bases and J by 0 bases.

The sequence derives from an older woman with acute or convalescent COVID-19. The sample was peripheral blood. This chain joins TRBV4-2 and TRBJ2-7; 12 bases fit TRBD2. The CDR3 nucleotides are TGTGCCAGCAGAGGACTAGCGGGGAACTCCTACGAGCAGTACTTC. It yields the protein CASRGLAGNSYEQYF.